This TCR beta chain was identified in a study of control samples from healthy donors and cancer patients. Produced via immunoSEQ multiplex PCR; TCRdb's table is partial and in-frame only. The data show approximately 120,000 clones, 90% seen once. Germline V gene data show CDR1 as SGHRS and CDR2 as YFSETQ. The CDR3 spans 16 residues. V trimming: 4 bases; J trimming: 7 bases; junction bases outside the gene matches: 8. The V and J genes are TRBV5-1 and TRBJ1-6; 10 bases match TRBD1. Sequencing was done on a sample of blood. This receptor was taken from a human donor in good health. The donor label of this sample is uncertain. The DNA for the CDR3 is TGCGCCAGCAGCCAGGGACAGGGGCCGAGCAATTCACCCCTCCACTTT. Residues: CASSQGQGPSNSPLHF.